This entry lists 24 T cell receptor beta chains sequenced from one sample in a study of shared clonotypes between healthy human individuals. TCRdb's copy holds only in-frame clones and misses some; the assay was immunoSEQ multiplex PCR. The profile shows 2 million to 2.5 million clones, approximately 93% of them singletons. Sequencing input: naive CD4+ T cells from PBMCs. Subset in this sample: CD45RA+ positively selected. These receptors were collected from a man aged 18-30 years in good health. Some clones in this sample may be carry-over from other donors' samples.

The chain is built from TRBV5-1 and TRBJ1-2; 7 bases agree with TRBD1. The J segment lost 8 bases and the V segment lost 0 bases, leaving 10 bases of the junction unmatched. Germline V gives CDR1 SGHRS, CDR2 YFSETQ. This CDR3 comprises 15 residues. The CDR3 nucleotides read TGCGCCAGCAGCTTGGAGCGCAGGGGGTTAGGCGGCTACACCTTC. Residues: CASSLERRGLGGYTF.

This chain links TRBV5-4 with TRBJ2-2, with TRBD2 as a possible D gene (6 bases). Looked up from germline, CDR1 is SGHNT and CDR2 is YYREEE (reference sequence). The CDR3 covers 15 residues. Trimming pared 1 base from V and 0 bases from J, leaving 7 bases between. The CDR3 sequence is CASSLRLANTGELFF. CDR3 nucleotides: TGTGCCAGCAGCTTGAGACTAGCGAACACCGGGGAGCTGTTTTTT.

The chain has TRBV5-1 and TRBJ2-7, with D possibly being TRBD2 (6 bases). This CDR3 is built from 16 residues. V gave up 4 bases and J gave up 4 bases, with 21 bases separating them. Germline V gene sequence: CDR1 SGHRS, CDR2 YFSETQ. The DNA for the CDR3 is TGCGCCAGCAGCCCTCGGAAGGGAGGTTCGGGATACGAGCAGTACTTC. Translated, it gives CASSPRKGGSGYEQYF.

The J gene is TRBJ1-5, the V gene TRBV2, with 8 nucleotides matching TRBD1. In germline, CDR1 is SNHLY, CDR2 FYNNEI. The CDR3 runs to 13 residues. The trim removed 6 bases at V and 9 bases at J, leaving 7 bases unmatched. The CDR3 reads CASSADRGRPQHF. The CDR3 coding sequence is TGTGCCAGCAGCGCCGACAGGGGAAGGCCCCAGCATTTT.

The DNA of the CDR3 is TGTGCCAGCAGTGGGGGGGTAGGGGAAAAACTGTTTTTT. Its protein product is CASSGGVGEKLFF. The chain uses TRBV2 and TRBJ1-4, with TRBD1 as a possible D gene (5 bases). The CDR3 sequence is 13 residues long. Germline V CDR1 and CDR2: SNHLY, FYNNEI. Trimming removed 4 bases at V and 8 bases at J, with 11 bases between.

The CDR3 nucleotides read TGTGCCAGCAGCTCCCAGCCTTACTATGGCTACACCTTC. This codes for CASSSQPYYGYTF. The V gene is TRBV11-2, the J gene TRBJ1-2; the D is unclear. The V end lost 4 bases, the J end lost 3 bases, and 9 bases lay between the germline ends. CDR1 and CDR2 from the germline V gene are SGHAT and FQNNGV. This CDR3 has 13 residues. The full variable domain, completed using reference TRBV11-2 and TRBJ1-2, is EAGVAQSPRYKIIEKRQSVAFWCNPISGHATLYWYQQILGQGPKLLIQFQNNGVVDDSQLPKDRFSAERLKGVDSTLKIQPAKLEDSAVYLCASSSQPYYGYTFGSGTRLTVV.

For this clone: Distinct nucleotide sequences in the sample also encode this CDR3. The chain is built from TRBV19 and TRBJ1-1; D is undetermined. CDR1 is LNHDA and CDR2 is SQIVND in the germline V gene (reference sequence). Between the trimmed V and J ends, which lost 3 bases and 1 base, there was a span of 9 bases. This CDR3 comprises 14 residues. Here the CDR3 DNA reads TGTGCCAGTAGTATTCGAGGTTCGAACACTGAAGCTTTCTTT. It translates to CASSIRGSNTEAFF.

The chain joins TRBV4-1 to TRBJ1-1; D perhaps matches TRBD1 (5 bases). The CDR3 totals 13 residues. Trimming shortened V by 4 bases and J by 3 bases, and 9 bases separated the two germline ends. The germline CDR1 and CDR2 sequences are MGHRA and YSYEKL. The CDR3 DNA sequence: TGCGCCAGCAGCCTGCTGGGGGACACTGAAGCTTTCTTT. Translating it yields CASSLLGDTEAFF.

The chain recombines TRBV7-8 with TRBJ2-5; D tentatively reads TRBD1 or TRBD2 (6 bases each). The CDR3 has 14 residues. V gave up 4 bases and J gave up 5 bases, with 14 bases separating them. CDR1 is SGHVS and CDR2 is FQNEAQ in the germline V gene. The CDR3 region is CASSSRPGAETQYF. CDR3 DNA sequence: TGTGCCAGCAGCTCACGGCCGGGGGCTGAGACCCAGTACTTC.

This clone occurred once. The CDR3 loop reads CASSQRGFEAFF. The CDR3 DNA sequence: TGTGCCAGCAGCCAGCGAGGGTTTGAAGCTTTCTTT. V gene TRBV5-6 combines with J gene TRBJ1-1, with D uncertain. Trimming left V 4 bases short and J 7 bases short, with 11 bases between. Per germline, CDR1 SGHDT and CDR2 YYEEEE. This CDR3 comprises 12 residues.

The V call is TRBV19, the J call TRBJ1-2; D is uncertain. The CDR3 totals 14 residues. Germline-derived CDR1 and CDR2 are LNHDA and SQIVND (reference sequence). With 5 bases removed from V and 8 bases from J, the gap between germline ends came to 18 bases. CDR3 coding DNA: TGTGCCAGTAGTGCCGGAGGCTACCGTCTAGGCTACACCTTC. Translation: CASSAGGYRLGYTF.

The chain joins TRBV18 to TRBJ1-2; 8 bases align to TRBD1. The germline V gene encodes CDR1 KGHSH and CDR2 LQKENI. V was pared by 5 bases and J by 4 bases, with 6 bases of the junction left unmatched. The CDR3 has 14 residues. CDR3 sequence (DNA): TGTGCCAGCTCATCGACAGGGGAGGGCTATGGCTACACCTTC. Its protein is CASSSTGEGYGYTF.

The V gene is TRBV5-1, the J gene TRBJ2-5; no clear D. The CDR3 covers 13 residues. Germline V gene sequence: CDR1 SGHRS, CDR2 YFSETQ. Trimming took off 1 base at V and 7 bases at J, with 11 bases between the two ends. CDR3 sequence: CASSLNGIGTQYF. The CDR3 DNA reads TGCGCCAGCAGCTTGAATGGGATCGGGACCCAGTACTTC.

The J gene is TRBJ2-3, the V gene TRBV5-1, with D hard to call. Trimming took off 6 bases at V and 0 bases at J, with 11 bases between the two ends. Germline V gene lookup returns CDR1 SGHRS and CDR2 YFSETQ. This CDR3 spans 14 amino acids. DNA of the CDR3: TGCGCCAGCAAAGAAAAACAAAGCACAGATACGCAGTATTTT. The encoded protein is CASKEKQSTDTQYF.

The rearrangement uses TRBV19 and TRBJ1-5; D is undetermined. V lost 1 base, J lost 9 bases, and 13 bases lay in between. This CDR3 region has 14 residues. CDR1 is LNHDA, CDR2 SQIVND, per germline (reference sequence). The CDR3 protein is CASSIVGPSTPQHF. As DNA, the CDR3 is TGTGCCAGTAGTATAGTGGGCCCCAGTACGCCCCAGCATTTT. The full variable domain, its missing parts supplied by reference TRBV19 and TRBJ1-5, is DGGITQSPKYLFRKEGQNVTLSCEQNLNHDAMYWYRQDPGQGLRLIYYSQIVNDFQKGDIAEGYSVSREKKESFPLTVTSAQKNPTAFYLCASSIVGPSTPQHFGDGTRLSIL.

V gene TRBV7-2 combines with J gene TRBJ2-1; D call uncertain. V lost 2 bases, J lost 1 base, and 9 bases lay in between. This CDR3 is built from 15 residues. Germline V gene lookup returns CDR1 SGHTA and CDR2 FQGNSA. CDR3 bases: TGTGCCAGCAGCTTACCAGGCGGTTCCTACAATGAGCAGTTCTTC. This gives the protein CASSLPGGSYNEQFF.

The CDR3 DNA reads as TGTGCCAGCTCACAGTTTGGCAATCAGCCCCAGCATTTT. As protein: CASSQFGNQPQHF. V gene TRBV18 combines with J gene TRBJ1-5; D not resolved. V was clipped by 4 bases and J by 2 bases, with 6 bases between them. The CDR3 has 13 residues. Germline CDR1 and CDR2: KGHSH and LQKENI.

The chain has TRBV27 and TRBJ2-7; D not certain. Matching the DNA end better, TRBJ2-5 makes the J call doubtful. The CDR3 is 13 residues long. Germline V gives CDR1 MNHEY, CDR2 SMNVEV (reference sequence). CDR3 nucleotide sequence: TGTGCCAGCACCGGTAGTTTCGGGGAGACCCAGTACTTC. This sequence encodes CASTGSFGETQYF.

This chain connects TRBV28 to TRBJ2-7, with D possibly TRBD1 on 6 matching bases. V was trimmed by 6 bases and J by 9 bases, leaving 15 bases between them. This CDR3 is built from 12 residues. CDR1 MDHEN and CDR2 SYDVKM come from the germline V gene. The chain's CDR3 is CASRSQGPPQYF. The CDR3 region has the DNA TGTGCCAGCAGATCACAGGGTCCCCCGCAGTACTTC.

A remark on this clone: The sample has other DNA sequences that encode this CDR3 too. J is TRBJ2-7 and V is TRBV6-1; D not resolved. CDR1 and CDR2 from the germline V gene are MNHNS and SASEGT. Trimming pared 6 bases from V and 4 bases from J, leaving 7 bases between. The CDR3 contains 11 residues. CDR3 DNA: TGTGCCAGCAGGGCGTCATACGAGCAGTACTTC. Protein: CASRASYEQYF.

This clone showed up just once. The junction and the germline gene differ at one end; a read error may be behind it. The CDR3 coding sequence is TGCGTCAGCAGCTTTCTTCTTGCACGGTACGAGCAGTACTTC. This translates into CVSSFLLARYEQYF. The chain couples TRBV5-1 to TRBJ2-7; D not certain. There are 14 residues in the CDR3. Per the germline V gene, CDR1 is SGHRS and CDR2 is YFSETQ.

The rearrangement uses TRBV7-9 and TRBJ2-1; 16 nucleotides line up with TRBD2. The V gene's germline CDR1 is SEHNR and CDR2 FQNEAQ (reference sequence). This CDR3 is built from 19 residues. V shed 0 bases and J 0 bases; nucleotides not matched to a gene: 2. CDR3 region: CASSLAGLAGGDSYNEQFF. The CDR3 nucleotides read TGTGCCAGCAGCTTAGCGGGACTAGCGGGAGGGGACTCCTACAATGAGCAGTTCTTC.

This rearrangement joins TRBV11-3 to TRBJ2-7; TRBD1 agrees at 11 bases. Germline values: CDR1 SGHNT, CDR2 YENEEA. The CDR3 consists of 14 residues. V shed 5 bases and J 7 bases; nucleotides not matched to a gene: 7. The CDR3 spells CASSPGTGGREQYF. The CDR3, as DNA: TGTGCCAGCAGCCCCGGGACAGGGGGAAGGGAGCAGTACTTC.

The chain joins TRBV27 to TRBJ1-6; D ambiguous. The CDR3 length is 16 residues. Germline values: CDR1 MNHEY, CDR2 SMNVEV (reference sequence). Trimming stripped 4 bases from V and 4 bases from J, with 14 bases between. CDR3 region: CASSSIGRTYNSPLHF. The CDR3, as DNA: TGTGCCAGCAGTTCGATTGGCAGGACGTATAATTCACCCCTCCACTTT.